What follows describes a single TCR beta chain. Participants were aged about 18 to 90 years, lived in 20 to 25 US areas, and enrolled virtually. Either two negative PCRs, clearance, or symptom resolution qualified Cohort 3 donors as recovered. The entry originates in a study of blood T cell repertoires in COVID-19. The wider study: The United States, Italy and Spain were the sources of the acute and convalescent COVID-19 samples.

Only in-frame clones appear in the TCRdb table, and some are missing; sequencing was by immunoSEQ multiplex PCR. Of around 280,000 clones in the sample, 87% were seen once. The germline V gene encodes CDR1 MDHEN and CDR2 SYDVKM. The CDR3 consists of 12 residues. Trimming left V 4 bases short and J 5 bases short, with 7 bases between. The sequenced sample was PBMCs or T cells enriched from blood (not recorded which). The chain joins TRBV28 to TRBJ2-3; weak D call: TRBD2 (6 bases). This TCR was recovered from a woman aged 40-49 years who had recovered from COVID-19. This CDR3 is CASSSGGDTQYF. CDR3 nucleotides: TGTGCCAGCAGTTCCGGGGGAGATACGCAGTATTTT.